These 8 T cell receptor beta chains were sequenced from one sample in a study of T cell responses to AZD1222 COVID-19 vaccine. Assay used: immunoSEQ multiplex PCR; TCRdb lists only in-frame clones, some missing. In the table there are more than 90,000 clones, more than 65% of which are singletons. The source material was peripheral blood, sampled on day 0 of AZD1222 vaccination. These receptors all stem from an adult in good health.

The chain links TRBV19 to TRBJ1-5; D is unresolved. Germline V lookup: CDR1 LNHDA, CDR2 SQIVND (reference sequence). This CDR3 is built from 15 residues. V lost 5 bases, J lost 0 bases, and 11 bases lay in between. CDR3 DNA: TGTGCCAGTAGTGTCGGAGATTATAGCAATCAGCCCCAGCATTTT. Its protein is CASSVGDYSNQPQHF.

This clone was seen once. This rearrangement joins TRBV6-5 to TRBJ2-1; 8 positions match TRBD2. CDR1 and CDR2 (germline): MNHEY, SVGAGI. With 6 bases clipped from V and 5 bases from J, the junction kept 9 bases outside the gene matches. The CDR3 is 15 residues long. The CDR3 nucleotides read TGTGCCAGCAGCTCCCCACTAGCGGTCAACAATGAGCAGTTCTTC. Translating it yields CASSSPLAVNNEQFF.

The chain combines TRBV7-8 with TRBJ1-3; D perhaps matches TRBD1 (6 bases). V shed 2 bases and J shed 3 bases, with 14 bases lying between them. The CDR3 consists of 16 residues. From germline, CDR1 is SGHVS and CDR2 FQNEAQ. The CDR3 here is CASSLSGGSIGNTIYF. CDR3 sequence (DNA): TGTGCCAGCAGCTTATCGGGGGGCAGTATTGGAAACACCATATATTTT.

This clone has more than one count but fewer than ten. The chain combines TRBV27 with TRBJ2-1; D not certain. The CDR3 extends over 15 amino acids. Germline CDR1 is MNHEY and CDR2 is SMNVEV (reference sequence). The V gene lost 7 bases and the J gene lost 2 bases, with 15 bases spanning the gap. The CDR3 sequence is CASTLRAPTYNEQFF. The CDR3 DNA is TGTGCCAGCACCCTTAGAGCGCCAACCTACAATGAGCAGTTCTTC.

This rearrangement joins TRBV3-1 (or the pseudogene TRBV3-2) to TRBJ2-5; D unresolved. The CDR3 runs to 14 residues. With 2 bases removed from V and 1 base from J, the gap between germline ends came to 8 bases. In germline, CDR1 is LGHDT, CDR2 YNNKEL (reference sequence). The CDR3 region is CASSQLWTQETQYF. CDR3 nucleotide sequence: TGTGCCAGCAGCCAATTGTGGACCCAAGAGACCCAGTACTTC.

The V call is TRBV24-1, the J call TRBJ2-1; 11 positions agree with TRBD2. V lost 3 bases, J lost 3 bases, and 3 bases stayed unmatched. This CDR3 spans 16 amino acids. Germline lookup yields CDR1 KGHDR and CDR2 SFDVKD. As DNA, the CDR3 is TGTGCCACCAGTGATCCCGGGACTAGCGGCTACAATGAGCAGTTCTTC. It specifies CATSDPGTSGYNEQFF.

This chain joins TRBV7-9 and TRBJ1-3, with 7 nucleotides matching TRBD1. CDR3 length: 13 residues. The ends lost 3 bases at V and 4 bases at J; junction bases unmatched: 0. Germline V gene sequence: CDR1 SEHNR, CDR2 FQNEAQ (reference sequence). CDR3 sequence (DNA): TGTGCCAGCAGCTTGGGACAGGGAAACACCATATATTTT. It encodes CASSLGQGNTIYF.

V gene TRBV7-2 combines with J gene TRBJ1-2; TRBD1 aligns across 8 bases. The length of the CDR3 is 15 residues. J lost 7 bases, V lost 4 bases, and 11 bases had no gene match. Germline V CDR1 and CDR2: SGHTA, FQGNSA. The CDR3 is CASSSQGARSAGYTF. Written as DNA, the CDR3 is TGTGCCAGCAGCTCCCAGGGGGCGCGTTCGGCTGGCTACACCTTC.